This T cell receptor (beta chain) was documented in a study of blood T cell repertoires in COVID-19. Study context: Spain, Italy and the United States supplied samples that represented acute and convalescent COVID-19. Sources were T cells, B-cell-depleted T cells, or PBMCs; the material itself was cDNA or gDNA.

CDR3 size: 16 residues. Germline V CDR1 and CDR2: SQVTM, ANQGSEA. The V end was cut by 1 base, the J end by 0 bases, with 13 bases between. In this sample, this clone turned up once. In the source study's methods: Reference gene primer amplification gave nucleated cell count estimates. The table came from immunoSEQ multiplex PCR; TCRdb's copy has only in-frame clones and leaves some out. The DNA was the basis for D and trimming; V, J and clone size are from that table. There are under 200,000 clones in the sample; 84% occur only once, and approximately 7.7% lies in the top ten. Sequencing was carried out using peripheral blood. The sequence was obtained from a man aged 35 to 55 who had recovered from COVID-19. The V gene is TRBV29-1, the J gene TRBJ2-4, with unresolved D. CDR3 sequence reads: CSVEARGSLAKNIQYF. The CDR3 DNA follows: TGCAGCGTTGAAGCTAGAGGCAGCCTAGCCAAAAACATTCAGTACTTC.